This T cell receptor beta chain was sequenced in a study of cytomegalovirus exposure and HLA in healthy donors. This CDR3 is 12 amino acids long. Germline values: CDR1 SNHLY, CDR2 FYNNEI. The junction had 4 bases not matched to a gene; V was cut back by 8 bases and J by 4 bases. General observations from the study: Cytomegalovirus status, reportedly, was diagnosed with high specificity and sensitivity by the classifier. The TCR clusters that emerged in the first cohort tended, a later analysis found, to co-occur in the approximately 130 validation repertoires. Confirmation was obtained in vitro that a few CMV-associated chains are specific for CMV antigens. The study recorded about 150 TCR beta chains that were cytomegalovirus-associated.

Sequencing was performed with immunoSEQ multiplex PCR; in TCRdb, only in-frame clones are kept and a portion is missing. In the table there are around 150,000 clones, about 96% of which are singletons. This clone was seen more than once but under ten times. Its antigen is unknown. Sequenced sample: PBMCs. The clonotype originates from a woman aged 18-29 years in good health and CMV-seronegative. V is TRBV2 and J is TRBJ1-2, with TRBD1 matching 7 bases. The CDR3 coding sequence is TGTGCCAGCGGCCGGGACAGCTATGGCTACACCTTC. Protein product: CASGRDSYGYTF.